This T cell receptor (beta chain) was sequenced during a study of T cell repertoires in cytomegalovirus infection. TCRdb itself ran the reads through MiXCR, one entry per CDR3 protein. This table holds 150,000 to 180,000 distinct CDR3 sequences, roughly a quarter found once. This clonotype was obtained from a human donor in good health (CMV status not recorded). Some clones in this sample may be carry-over from other donors' samples. The sequenced sample was PBMCs.

The CDR3 coding sequence is TGTGCCAGCAGTTTTGAGAAAAGCACAGATACGCAGTATTTT. This translates into CASSFEKSTDTQYF. This chain links TRBV28 with TRBJ2-3; D ambiguous. V gave up 3 bases and J gave up 0 bases, with 7 bases separating them. Germline CDR1 reads MDHEN; CDR2 reads SYDVKM. The CDR3 has 14 residues.